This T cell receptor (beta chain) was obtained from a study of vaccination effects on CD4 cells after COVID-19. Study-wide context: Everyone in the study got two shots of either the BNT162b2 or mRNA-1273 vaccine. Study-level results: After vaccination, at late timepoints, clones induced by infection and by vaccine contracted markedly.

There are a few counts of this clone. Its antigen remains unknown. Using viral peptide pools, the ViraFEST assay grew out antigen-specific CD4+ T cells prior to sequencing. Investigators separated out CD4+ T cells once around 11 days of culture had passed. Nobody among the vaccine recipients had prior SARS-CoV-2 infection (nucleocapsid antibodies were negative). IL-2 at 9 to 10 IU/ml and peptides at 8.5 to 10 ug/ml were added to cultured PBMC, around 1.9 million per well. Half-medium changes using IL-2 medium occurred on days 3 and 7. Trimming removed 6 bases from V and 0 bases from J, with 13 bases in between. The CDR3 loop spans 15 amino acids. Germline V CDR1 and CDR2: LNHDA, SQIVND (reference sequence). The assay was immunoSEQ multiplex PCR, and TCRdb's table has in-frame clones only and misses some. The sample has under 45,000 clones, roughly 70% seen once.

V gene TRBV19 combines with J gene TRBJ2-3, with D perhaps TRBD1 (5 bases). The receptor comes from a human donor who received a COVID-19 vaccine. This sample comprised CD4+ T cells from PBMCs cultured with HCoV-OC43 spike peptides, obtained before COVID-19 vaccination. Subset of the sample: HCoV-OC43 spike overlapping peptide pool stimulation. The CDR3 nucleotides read TGTGCCAGTAGGGAAGCAGGGTTTAGCACAGATACGCAGTATTTT. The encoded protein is CASREAGFSTDTQYF.